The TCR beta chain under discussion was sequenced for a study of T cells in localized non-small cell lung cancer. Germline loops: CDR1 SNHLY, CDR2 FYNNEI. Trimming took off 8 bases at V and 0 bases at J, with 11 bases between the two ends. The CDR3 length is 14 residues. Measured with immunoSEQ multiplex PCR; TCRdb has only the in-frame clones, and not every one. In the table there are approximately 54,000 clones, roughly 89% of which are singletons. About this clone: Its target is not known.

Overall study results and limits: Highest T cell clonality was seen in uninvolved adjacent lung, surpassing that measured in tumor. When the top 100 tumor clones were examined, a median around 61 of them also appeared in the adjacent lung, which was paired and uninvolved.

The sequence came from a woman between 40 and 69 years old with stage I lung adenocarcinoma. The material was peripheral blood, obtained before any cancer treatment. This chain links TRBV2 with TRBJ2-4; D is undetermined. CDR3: CASWEDLAKNIQYF. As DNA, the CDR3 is TGTGCCAGCTGGGAAGACTTAGCCAAAAACATTCAGTACTTC.